This T cell receptor (beta chain) was captured in a study of cytomegalovirus exposure and HLA in healthy donors. Notes on the study in general: Rarity characterized most TCR sequences, yet some public TCRs appeared in many donors.

CDR1 is MDHEN, CDR2 SYDVKM, per germline. V shed 2 bases and J 8 bases; nucleotides not matched to a gene: 6. This CDR3 spans 15 amino acids. Comment on this clone: Its specificity is unknown.

Only in-frame clones appear in the TCRdb table, and some are missing; sequencing was by immunoSEQ multiplex PCR. This sample yields 150,000 to 180,000 clones, of which 86% are seen a single time; roughly 2.1% belongs to the top ten. Input material: PBMCs. The V call is TRBV28, the J call TRBJ1-4, with 9 bases lining up with TRBD1. This TCR was recovered from a human donor in good health. The CDR3 is CASSLGGTGPEKLFF. DNA for the CDR3: TGTGCCAGCAGTTTAGGTGGGACAGGGCCAGAAAAACTGTTTTTT.